These 9 T cell receptor beta chains originate from one sample sequenced in a study of blood T cells in healthy people across ages. A second 7 to 11 cycle PCR used barcoded and J-beta primers. TCRdb itself ran the 5' RACE reads through MiXCR, one entry per CDR3 protein. The top ten clones hold 22% of a sample with 710,000 or so distinct CDR3 sequences, about 20% of them seen once. What was sequenced was blood. The source is a man between 65 and 80 years old in good health.

Only a few counts were recorded for this clonotype. This chain links TRBV28 with TRBJ2-7; 9 bases agree with TRBD1. The CDR3 contains 15 residues. CDR1 and CDR2 from the germline V gene are MDHEN and SYDVKM. J lost 0 bases, V lost 4 bases, and 4 bases had no gene match. DNA for the CDR3: TGTGCCAGCAGTTCCCGGGACAGGGTCTCCTACGAGCAGTACTTC. Its translation: CASSSRDRVSYEQYF.

The table lists this clonotype with a few counts. The chain combines TRBV19 with TRBJ2-1; 14 bases are shared with TRBD2. Germline-derived CDR1 and CDR2 are LNHDA and SQIVND (reference sequence). The CDR3 runs to 17 residues. V lost 3 bases, J lost 6 bases, and 7 bases stayed unmatched. For the CDR3, the DNA is TGTGCCAGTAGTATTTCCCGACTAGCGGGAGGGTTCAATGAGCAGTTCTTC. The encoded protein is CASSISRLAGGFNEQFF. Using reference TRBV19 and TRBJ2-1 for the parts outside the CDR3, the full variable domain is DGGITQSPKYLFRKEGQNVTLSCEQNLNHDAMYWYRQDPGQGLRLIYYSQIVNDFQKGDIAEGYSVSREKKESFPLTVTSAQKNPTAFYLCASSISRLAGGFNEQFFGPGTRLTVL.

This clonotype has just a few counts. The chain recombines TRBV11-2 with TRBJ2-7, with 10 bases lining up with TRBD2. The CDR3 length is 17 residues. The V and J ends lost 2 bases and 2 bases, in that order; junction bases with no gene match: 9. Germline V gives CDR1 SGHAT, CDR2 FQNNGV. CDR3 nucleotides: TGTGCCAGCAGCTTACCTAGCGGGGGCCAGACACCCTACGAGCAGTACTTC. Translating it yields CASSLPSGGQTPYEQYF.

This clonotype was picked up many times. The CDR3 reads CASSLATIGGVSYNEQFF. DNA for the CDR3: TGTGCCAGCAGCTTAGCGACTATAGGCGGTGTCTCCTACAATGAGCAGTTCTTC. This chain uses TRBV7-9 with TRBJ2-1, with D possibly matching TRBD2 (5 bases). The length of the CDR3 is 18 residues. The ends were cut back, 0 bases at V and 0 bases at J, with 15 bases in the middle. Germline V CDR1 and CDR2: SEHNR, FQNEAQ (reference sequence).

This clonotype has only a few counts. V gene TRBV12-3 or TRBV12-4 combines with J gene TRBJ2-4; no clear D. This CDR3 has 15 residues. Deletions cut 6 bases from V and 1 base from J, with 13 bases between. The CDR3 bases are TGTGCCAGCAGATCCGTGAATGCGGCCAAAAACATTCAGTACTTC. Protein product: CASRSVNAAKNIQYF.

This clonotype has a handful of counts. At one end, the junction sequence differs from germline, possibly due to a read error. This chain links TRBV4-1 with TRBJ2-5; 10 bases are shared with TRBD2. The CDR3 is made up of 17 amino acids. Germline values: CDR1 MGHRA, CDR2 YSYEKL. CDR3 sequence: CASSQDVLAGVGETQYF. The CDR3 nucleotides read TGCGCCAGTAGCCAAGATGTCCTAGCGGGAGTCGGGGAGACCCAGTACTTC.

The chain is built from TRBV7-2 and TRBJ2-2, with TRBD2 matching over 11 bases. CDR3 length: 16 residues. J gave up 4 bases and V 3 bases, and 4 bases lay outside the gene matches. The germline CDR1 and CDR2 sequences are SGHTA and FQGNSA. CDR3 protein: CASSFPGTSGTGELFF. Written as DNA, the CDR3 is TGTGCCAGCAGCTTCCCCGGGACTAGCGGCACCGGGGAGCTGTTTTTT.

This clonotype was seen only a few times. The chain couples TRBV12-3 or TRBV12-4 to TRBJ2-3; D is ambiguous. The CDR3 consists of 13 residues. The V gene lost 3 bases and the J gene lost 2 bases, with 6 bases spanning the gap. The CDR3 spells CASSFLVTDTQYF. The CDR3 bases are TGTGCCAGCAGTTTTCTCGTCACAGATACGCAGTATTTT.

This clonotype was recorded a few times. The rearrangement links TRBV10-3 to TRBJ1-4; no clear D. V was clipped by 6 bases and J by 0 bases, with 14 bases between them. The CDR3 is 16 residues long. Germline loops: CDR1 ENHRY, CDR2 SYGVKD. In DNA form, the CDR3 reads TGTGCCATCAGCGTCGAAGGCAGAGCAACTAATGAAAAACTGTTTTTT. Encoded protein: CAISVEGRATNEKLFF.